Listed here are 19 T cell receptor beta chains from one sample, sequenced in a study of blood T cell repertoires in COVID-19. Assay: immunoSEQ multiplex PCR; the TCRdb copy retains only in-frame clones and omits some. Of over 200,000 clones listed, more than 85% are singletons. Sequenced: PBMCs or T cells enriched from blood (not recorded which). These receptors came from a man aged 35 to 55 who had recovered from COVID-19.

The V gene is TRBV7-9, the J gene TRBJ1-1; TRBD1 agrees at 9 bases. This CDR3 region has 14 residues. After removal of 5 bases from V and 2 bases from J, the junction contained 3 bases not matched to a gene. CDR1 and CDR2 (germline): SEHNR, FQNEAQ (reference sequence). The CDR3 nucleotides are TGTGCCAGCAGCCGGGGACAGGGTAACACTGAAGCTTTCTTT. It is translated as CASSRGQGNTEAFF.

The chain couples TRBV5-1 to TRBJ2-3; 7 bases line up with TRBD1. Germline V gene data show CDR1 as SGHRS and CDR2 as YFSETQ. J lost 2 bases, V lost 4 bases, and 7 bases had no gene match. The CDR3 is 15 residues long. Here the CDR3 reads CASSRQGQNTDTQYF. DNA for the CDR3: TGCGCCAGCAGCCGCCAGGGACAGAACACAGATACGCAGTATTTT.

This CDR3 reads CASSYSTVSPEAFF. The CDR3 coding sequence is TGTGCCAGCAGTTACTCCACGGTTTCCCCTGAAGCTTTCTTT. V is TRBV6-5 and J is TRBJ1-1; D is uncertain. There are 14 residues in the CDR3. Germline V gene sequence: CDR1 MNHEY, CDR2 SVGAGI. V dropped 0 bases and J dropped 6 bases, with 11 bases sitting between them.

The J gene is TRBJ2-1, the V gene TRBV12-3 or TRBV12-4; D is uncertain. The V and J ends lost 5 bases and 7 bases respectively, with 9 bases between them. The CDR3 totals 12 residues. CDR3 bases: TGTGCCAGCAGTCCCCGCAGTAATGAGCAGTTCTTC. This sequence encodes CASSPRSNEQFF.

CDR3 loop: CSAIVQVEAFF. Written as DNA, the CDR3 is TGCAGTGCTATCGTACAGGTCGAAGCTTTCTTT. The chain joins TRBV20-1 to TRBJ1-1; TRBD1 might be the D (5 bases). V was cut by 4 bases and J by 8 bases, with 11 bases left in between. The CDR3 totals 11 residues. The germline CDR1 and CDR2 sequences are DFQATT and SNEGSKA (reference sequence).

This CDR3 is CATSQGSNTEAFF. DNA for the CDR3: TGTGCCACCAGTCAGGGGTCGAACACTGAAGCTTTCTTT. The V call is TRBV24-1, the J call TRBJ1-1, with TRBD1 as a possible D gene (6 bases). V was trimmed by 6 bases and J by 1 base, leaving 8 bases between them. Germline loops: CDR1 KGHDR, CDR2 SFDVKD. This CDR3 region has 13 residues.

The chain uses TRBV7-9 and TRBJ2-7, with 10 bases fitting TRBD1. After removal of 7 bases from V and 4 bases from J, the junction contained 7 bases not matched to a gene. CDR1 SEHNR and CDR2 FQNEAQ come from the germline V gene (reference sequence). The CDR3 loop spans 14 amino acids. The chain's CDR3 is CASTGGTGEYEQYF. The CDR3 DNA reads as TGTGCCAGCACCGGGGGGACAGGGGAGTACGAGCAGTACTTC.

This rearrangement joins TRBV5-8 to TRBJ1-5, with D possibly being TRBD1 (6 bases). CDR3 length: 14 amino acids. V lost 0 bases to trimming and J lost 2 bases, with 6 bases between them. The germline CDR1 and CDR2 sequences are SGHTS and YDEGEE. CDR3 residues: CASSLGTGNQPQHF. CDR3 DNA sequence: TGTGCCAGCAGCTTGGGGACAGGCAATCAGCCCCAGCATTTT.

The chain links TRBV19 to TRBJ1-5; D unresolved. V was shortened by 1 base and J by 2 bases, with 9 bases between the two germline ends. CDR1 and CDR2 from the germline V gene are LNHDA and SQIVND (reference sequence). CDR3 length: 15 residues. CDR3 sequence reads: CASSIVRVGNQPQHF. The CDR3 nucleotides read TGTGCCAGTAGTATAGTCCGCGTTGGCAATCAGCCCCAGCATTTT.

V is TRBV20-1 and J is TRBJ1-5, with D perhaps matching TRBD1 (5 bases). The germline CDR1 and CDR2 sequences are DFQATT and SNEGSKA (reference sequence). There are 15 residues in the CDR3. V dropped 3 bases and J dropped 0 bases, with 12 bases sitting between them. CDR3 nucleotides: TGCAGTGCTAGTCGGGGGTCCCATAGCAATCAGCCCCAGCATTTT. Protein: CSASRGSHSNQPQHF.

This clone is a singleton in its sample. The J gene is TRBJ1-2, the V gene TRBV30; D might be TRBD1 (5 bases). The germline CDR1 and CDR2 sequences are GTSNPN and SVGIG (reference sequence). With 2 bases removed from V and 7 bases from J, the gap between germline ends came to 8 bases. CDR3 length: 11 amino acids. Here the CDR3 reads CAWSTGFGYTF. The CDR3 nucleotides are TGTGCCTGGAGTACAGGTTTTGGCTACACCTTC.

The rearrangement uses TRBV9 and TRBJ1-5; 8 positions match TRBD1. The J segment lost 7 bases and the V segment lost 4 bases, leaving 10 bases of the junction unmatched. CDR1 SGDLS and CDR2 YYNGEE come from the germline V gene. The CDR3 runs 15 residues. Written as DNA, the CDR3 is TGTGCCAGCAGCCTAGGGACAGGCGGATGGCAGCCCCAGCATTTT. Amino acids: CASSLGTGGWQPQHF. Filled out from reference TRBV9 and TRBJ1-5, the complete variable domain reads DSGVTQTPKHLITATGQRVTLRCSPRSGDLSVYWYQQSLDQGLQFLIQYYNGEERAKGNILERFSAQQFPDLHSELNLSSLELGDSALYFCASSLGTGGWQPQHFGDGTRLSIL.

The rearrangement uses TRBV15 and TRBJ2-1; a weak D match, TRBD1 (6 bases). This CDR3 region has 16 residues. Trimming removed 0 bases from V and 7 bases from J, with 16 bases in between. CDR1 and CDR2 from the germline V gene are LNHNV and YYDKDF (reference sequence). The CDR3 here is CATSRDRVQQGNEQFF. The CDR3 DNA reads TGTGCCACCAGCAGAGACCGAGTCCAGCAGGGGAATGAGCAGTTCTTC.

The chain couples TRBV23-1 to TRBJ2-1; TRBD2 matches at 10 bases. TRBV23-1 is given ORF status, its function remaining uncertain. The V segment lost 2 bases and the J segment 9 bases; nucleotides outside the gene matches: 16. The CDR3 sequence is 18 residues long. The CDR3 loop is CASSQAWRASGSSGEQFF. CDR3 nucleotides: TGCGCCAGCAGTCAAGCATGGCGGGCTAGCGGGAGCTCAGGTGAGCAGTTCTTC.

CDR3 region: CASSLAPPDSDCYEQYF. The CDR3 nucleotides read TGTGCCAGCAGCTTAGCCCCCCCTGACAGTGACTGCTACGAGCAGTACTTC. The genes are TRBV7-3 and TRBJ2-7; TRBD1 is a possible D gene (5 bases). V lost 2 bases and J 3 bases, leaving 20 bases between the germline ends. Germline CDR1 reads SGHTA; CDR2 reads FQGTGA. The CDR3 runs 17 residues. The whole variable domain, filled in from reference TRBV7-3 and TRBJ2-7, reads GAGVSQTPSNKVTEKGKYVELRCDPISGHTALYWYRQSLGQGPEFLIYFQGTGAADDSGLPNDRFFAVRPEGSVSTLKIQRTERGDSAVYLCASSLAPPDSDCYEQYFGPGTRLTVT.

The rearrangement joins TRBV5-1 to TRBJ2-5, with a possible D match to TRBD1 (7 bases). This CDR3 contains 16 residues. V was shortened by 2 bases and J by 5 bases, with 19 bases between the two germline ends. CDR1 is SGHRS, CDR2 YFSETQ, per germline. The CDR3 coding sequence is TGCGCCAGCAGCTTAGCGCTAGGAGGGGGCAAGGAGACCCAGTACTTC. As protein: CASSLALGGGKETQYF. Full variable domain (outside the CDR3, taken from reference TRBV5-1 and TRBJ2-5): KAGVTQTPRYLIKTRGQQVTLSCSPISGHRSVSWYQQTPGQGLQFLFEYFSETQRNKGNFPGRFSGRQFSNSRSEMNVSTLELGDSALYLCASSLALGGGKETQYFGPGTRLLVL.

This clone showed up just once. The J gene is TRBJ2-7, the V gene TRBV29-1; 9 bases align to TRBD1. J lost 3 bases, V lost 5 bases, and 11 bases had no gene match. Germline V lookup: CDR1 SQVTM, CDR2 ANQGSEA. There are 15 residues in the CDR3. The CDR3 nucleotides read TGCAGCGTTTTACTTGGGACAGGGCTTATCTACGAGCAGTACTTC. Encoded protein: CSVLLGTGLIYEQYF.

The V gene is TRBV2, the J gene TRBJ1-5; D may be TRBD1 (6 bases). Trimming cost V 4 bases and J 0 bases, with 16 bases left between them. Germline-derived CDR1 and CDR2 are SNHLY and FYNNEI. The CDR3 sequence is 17 residues long. CDR3 loop: CASSAIGTSYSNQPQHF. DNA of the CDR3: TGTGCCAGCAGTGCGATCGGGACAAGTTATAGCAATCAGCCCCAGCATTTT.

The chain carries TRBV10-1 and TRBJ1-1; 11 bases are shared with TRBD1. Per germline, CDR1 WNHNN and CDR2 SYGVQD (reference sequence). J was trimmed by 5 bases and V by 6 bases; bases with no gene match: 2. The CDR3 consists of 13 residues. CDR3 nucleotide sequence: TGCGCCAGCAGGGGACAGGGGGGGACTGAAGCTTTCTTT. Its translation is CASRGQGGTEAFF.